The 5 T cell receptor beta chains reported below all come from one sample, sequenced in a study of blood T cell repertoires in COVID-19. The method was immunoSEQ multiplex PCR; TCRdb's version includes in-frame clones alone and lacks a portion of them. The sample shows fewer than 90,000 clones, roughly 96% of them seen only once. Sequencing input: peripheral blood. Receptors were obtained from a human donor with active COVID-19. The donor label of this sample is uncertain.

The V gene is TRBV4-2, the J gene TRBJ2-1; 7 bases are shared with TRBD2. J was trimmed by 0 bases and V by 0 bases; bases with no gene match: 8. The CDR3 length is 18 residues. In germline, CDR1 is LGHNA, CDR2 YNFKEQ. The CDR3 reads CASSQDYVGGSSYNEQFF. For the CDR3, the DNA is TGTGCCAGCAGCCAAGATTATGTCGGGGGGAGCTCCTACAATGAGCAGTTCTTC.

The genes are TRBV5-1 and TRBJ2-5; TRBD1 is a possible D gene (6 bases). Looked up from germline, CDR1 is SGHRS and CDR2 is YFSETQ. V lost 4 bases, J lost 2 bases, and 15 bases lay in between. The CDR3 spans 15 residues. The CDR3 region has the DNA TGCGCCAGCAGCCGAACCAACAGGGAACAAGAGACCCAGTACTTC. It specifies CASSRTNREQETQYF.

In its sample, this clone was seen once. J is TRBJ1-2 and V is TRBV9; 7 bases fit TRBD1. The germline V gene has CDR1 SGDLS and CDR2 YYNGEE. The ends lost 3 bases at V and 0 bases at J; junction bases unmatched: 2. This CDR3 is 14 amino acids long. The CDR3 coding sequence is TGTGCCAGCAGCGCAGGGGGGTCTAACTATGGCTACACCTTC. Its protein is CASSAGGSNYGYTF.

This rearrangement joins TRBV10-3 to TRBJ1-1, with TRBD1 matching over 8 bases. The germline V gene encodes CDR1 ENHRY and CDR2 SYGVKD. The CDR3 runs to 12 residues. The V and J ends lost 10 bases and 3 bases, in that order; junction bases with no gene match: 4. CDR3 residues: CATSTGDTEAFF. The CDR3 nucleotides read TGTGCCACCTCGACAGGGGACACTGAAGCTTTCTTT.

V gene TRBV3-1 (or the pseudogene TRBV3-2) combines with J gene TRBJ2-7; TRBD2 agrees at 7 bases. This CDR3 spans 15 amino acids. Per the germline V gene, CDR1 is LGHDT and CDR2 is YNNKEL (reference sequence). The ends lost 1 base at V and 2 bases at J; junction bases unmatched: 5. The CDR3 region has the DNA TGTGCCAGCAGCCAAGGGGGGGGACTTCCCTACGAGCAGTACTTC. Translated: CASSQGGGLPYEQYF.